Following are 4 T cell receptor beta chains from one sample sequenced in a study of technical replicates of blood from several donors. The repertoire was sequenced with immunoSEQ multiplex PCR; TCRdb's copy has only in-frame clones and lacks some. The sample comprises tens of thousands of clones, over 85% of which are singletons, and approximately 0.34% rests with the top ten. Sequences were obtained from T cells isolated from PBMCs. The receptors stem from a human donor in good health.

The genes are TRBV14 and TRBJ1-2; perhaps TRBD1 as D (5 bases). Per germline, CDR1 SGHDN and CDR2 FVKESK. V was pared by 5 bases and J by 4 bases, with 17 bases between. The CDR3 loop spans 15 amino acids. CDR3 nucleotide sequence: TGTGCCAGCAGCTTAAGCAGCGGGGCCTTCTATGGCTACACCTTC. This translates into CASSLSSGAFYGYTF.

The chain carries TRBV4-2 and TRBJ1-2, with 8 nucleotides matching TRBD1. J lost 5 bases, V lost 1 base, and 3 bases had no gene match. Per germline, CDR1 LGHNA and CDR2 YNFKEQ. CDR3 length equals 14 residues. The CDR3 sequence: CASSQATGGYGYTF. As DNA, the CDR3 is TGTGCCAGCAGCCAAGCAACAGGGGGGTATGGCTACACCTTC.

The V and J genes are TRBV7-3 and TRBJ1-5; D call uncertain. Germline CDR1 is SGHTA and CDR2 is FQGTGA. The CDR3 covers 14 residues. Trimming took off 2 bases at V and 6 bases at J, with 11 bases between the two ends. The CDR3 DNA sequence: TGTGCCAGCAGCTTAGGAGGACGGGGTCAGCCCCAGCATTTT. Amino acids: CASSLGGRGQPQHF.

CDR3 protein: CASSERDSYYDTIYF. In nucleotides, the CDR3 is TGTGCCAGCAGTGAAAGGGACAGCTACTACGACACCATATATTTT. The chain recombines TRBV25-1 with TRBJ1-3; 7 nucleotides line up with TRBD1. V lost 2 bases to trimming and J lost 8 bases; unmatched junction nucleotides: 9. This CDR3 is 15 amino acids long. CDR1 is MGHDK, CDR2 SYGVNS, per germline.